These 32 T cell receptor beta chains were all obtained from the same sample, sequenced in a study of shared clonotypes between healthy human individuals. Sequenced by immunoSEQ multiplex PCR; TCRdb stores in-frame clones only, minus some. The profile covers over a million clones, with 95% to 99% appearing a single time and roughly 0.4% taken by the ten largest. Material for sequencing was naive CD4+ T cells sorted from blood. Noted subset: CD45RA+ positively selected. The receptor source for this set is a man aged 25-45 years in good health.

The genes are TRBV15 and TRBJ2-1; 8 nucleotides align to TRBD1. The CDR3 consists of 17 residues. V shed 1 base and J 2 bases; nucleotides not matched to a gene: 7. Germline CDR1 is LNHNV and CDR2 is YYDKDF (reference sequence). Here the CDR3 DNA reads TGTGCCACCAGCAGAGGGGGCGGGGACAGGACCTACAATGAGCAGTTCTTC. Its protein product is CATSRGGGDRTYNEQFF.

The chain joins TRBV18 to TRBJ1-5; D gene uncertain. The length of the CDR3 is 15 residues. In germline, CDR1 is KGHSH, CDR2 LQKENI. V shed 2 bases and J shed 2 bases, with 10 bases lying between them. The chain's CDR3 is CASSPSRSGNQPQHF. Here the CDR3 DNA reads TGTGCCAGCTCACCAAGTCGGTCAGGCAATCAGCCCCAGCATTTT. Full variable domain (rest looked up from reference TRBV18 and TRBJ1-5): NAGVMQNPRHLVRRRGQEARLRCSPMKGHSHVYWYRQLPEEGLKFMVYLQKENIIDESGMPKERFSAEFPKEGPSILRIQQVVRGDSAAYFCASSPSRSGNQPQHFGDGTRLSIL.

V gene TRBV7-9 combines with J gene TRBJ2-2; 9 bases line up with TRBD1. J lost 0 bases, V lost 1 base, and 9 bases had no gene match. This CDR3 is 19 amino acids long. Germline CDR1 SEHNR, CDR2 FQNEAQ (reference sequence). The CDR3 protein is CASSLGSWTGVANTGELFF. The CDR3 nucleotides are TGTGCCAGCAGCTTAGGTTCGTGGACAGGGGTCGCGAACACCGGGGAGCTGTTTTTT.

CDR3 protein: CASGAGASAEAFF. The CDR3 DNA reads as TGTGCCAGTGGGGCAGGGGCGTCGGCTGAAGCTTTCTTT. The chain is built from TRBV19 and TRBJ1-1; TRBD1 is a possible D gene (6 bases). From germline, CDR1 is LNHDA and CDR2 SQIVND (reference sequence). V was shortened by 8 bases and J by 6 bases, with 16 bases between the two germline ends. The CDR3 runs 13 residues. The full variable domain, completed using reference TRBV19 and TRBJ1-1, is DGGITQSPKYLFRKEGQNVTLSCEQNLNHDAMYWYRQDPGQGLRLIYYSQIVNDFQKGDIAEGYSVSREKKESFPLTVTSAQKNPTAFYLCASGAGASAEAFFGQGTRLTVV.

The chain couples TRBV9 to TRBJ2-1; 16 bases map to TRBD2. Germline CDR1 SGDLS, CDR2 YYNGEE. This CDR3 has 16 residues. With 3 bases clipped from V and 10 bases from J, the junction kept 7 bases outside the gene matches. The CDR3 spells CASSEGTSGRAVEQFF. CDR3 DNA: TGTGCCAGCAGCGAGGGGACTAGCGGGAGGGCCGTGGAGCAGTTCTTC.

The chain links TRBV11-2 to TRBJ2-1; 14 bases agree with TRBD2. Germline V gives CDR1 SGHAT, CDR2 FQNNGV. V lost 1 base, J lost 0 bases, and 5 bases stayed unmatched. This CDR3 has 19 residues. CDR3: CASSLARLAGGRSYNEQFF. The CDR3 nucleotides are TGTGCCAGCAGCTTAGCTAGACTAGCGGGAGGGCGCTCCTACAATGAGCAGTTCTTC.

The CDR3 coding sequence is TGTGCCAGTAGTATAAGGGTAGGTCTGGGCGAGCAGTACTTC. Protein product: CASSIRVGLGEQYF. The V call is TRBV19, the J call TRBJ2-7, with no clear D. Trimming left V 2 bases short and J 6 bases short, with 14 bases between. This CDR3 has 14 residues. Germline V gene sequence: CDR1 LNHDA, CDR2 SQIVND (reference sequence).

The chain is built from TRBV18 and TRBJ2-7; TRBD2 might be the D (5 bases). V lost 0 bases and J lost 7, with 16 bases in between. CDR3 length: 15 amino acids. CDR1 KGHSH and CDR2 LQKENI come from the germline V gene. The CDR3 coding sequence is TGTGCCAGCTCACCACCAACTCCACCGACGGGGGAGCAGTACTTC. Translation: CASSPPTPPTGEQYF.

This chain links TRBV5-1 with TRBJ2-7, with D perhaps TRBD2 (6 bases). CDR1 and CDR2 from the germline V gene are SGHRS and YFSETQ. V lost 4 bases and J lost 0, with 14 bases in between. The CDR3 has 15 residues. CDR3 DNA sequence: TGCGCCAGCAGCCGAACGGGGGTTACCTCCTACGAGCAGTACTTC. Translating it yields CASSRTGVTSYEQYF.

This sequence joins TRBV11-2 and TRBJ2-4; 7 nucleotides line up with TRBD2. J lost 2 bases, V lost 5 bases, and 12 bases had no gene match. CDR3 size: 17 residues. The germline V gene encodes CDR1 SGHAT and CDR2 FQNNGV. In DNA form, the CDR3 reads TGTGCCAGCAGCCGTTTAGTGGCTAGCGGATCCAAAAACATTCAGTACTTC. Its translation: CASSRLVASGSKNIQYF.

CDR3 sequence: CASSQDTAGRNEQFF. As DNA, the CDR3 is TGCGCCAGCAGCCAAGATACAGCGGGGCGCAATGAGCAGTTCTTC. The chain uses TRBV4-3 and TRBJ2-1; 7 positions match TRBD2. The CDR3 loop spans 15 amino acids. V was pared by 0 bases and J by 6 bases, with 5 bases of the junction left unmatched. CDR1 is LGHNA and CDR2 is YSLEER in the germline V gene.

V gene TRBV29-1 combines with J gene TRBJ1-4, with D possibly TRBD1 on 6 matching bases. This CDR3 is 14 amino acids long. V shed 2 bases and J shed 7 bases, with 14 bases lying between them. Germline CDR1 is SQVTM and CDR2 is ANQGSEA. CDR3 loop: CSVETGLVGEKLFF. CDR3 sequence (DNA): TGCAGCGTTGAAACAGGGTTGGTTGGTGAAAAACTGTTTTTT.

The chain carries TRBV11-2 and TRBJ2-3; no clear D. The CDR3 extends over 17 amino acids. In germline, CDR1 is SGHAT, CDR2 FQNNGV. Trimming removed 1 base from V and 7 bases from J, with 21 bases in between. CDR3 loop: CASSLVPPGVPTNTQYF. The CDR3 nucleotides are TGTGCCAGCAGCTTAGTTCCCCCTGGCGTACCCACGAATACGCAGTATTTT.

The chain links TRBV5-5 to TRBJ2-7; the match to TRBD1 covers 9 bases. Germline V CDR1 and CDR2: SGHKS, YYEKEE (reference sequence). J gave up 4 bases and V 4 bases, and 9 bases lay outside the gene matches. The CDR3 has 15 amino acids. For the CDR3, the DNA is TGTGCCAGCAGCCGTGGACAGGGGTTCATTTACGAGCAGTACTTC. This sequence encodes CASSRGQGFIYEQYF. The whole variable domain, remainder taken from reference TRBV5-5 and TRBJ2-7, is DAGVTQSPTHLIKTRGQQVTLRCSPISGHKSVSWYQQVLGQGPQFIFQYYEKEERGRGNFPDRFSARQFPNYSSELNVNALLLGDSALYLCASSRGQGFIYEQYFGPGTRLTVT.

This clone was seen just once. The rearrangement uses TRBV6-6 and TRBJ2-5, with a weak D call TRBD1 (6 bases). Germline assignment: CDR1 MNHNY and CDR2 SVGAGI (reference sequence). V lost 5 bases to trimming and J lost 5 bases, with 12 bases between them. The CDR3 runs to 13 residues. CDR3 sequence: CASSVTGIETQYF. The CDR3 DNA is TGTGCCAGCAGTGTCACAGGGATCGAGACCCAGTACTTC.

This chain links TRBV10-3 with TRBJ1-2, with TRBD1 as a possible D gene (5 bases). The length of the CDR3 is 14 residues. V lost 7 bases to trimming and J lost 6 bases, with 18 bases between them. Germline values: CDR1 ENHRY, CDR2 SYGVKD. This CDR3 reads CAINADNQRDGYTF. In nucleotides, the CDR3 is TGTGCCATCAACGCGGACAATCAGAGGGATGGCTACACCTTC.

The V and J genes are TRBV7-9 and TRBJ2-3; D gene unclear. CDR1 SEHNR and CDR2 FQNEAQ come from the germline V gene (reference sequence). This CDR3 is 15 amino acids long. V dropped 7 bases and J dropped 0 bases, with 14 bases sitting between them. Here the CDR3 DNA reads TGTGCCAGCACTGGGATGGCAACTAGCACAGATACGCAGTATTTT. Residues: CASTGMATSTDTQYF. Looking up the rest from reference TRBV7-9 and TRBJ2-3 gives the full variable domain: DTGVSQNPRHKITKRGQNVTFRCDPISEHNRLYWYRQTLGQGPEFLTYFQNEAQLEKSRLLSDRFSAERPKGSFSTLEIQRTEQGDSAMYLCASTGMATSTDTQYFGPGTRLTVL.

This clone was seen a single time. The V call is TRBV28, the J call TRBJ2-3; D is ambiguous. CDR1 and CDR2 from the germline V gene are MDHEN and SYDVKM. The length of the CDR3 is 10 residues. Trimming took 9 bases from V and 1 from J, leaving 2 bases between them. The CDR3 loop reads CARCTDTQYF. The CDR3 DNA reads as TGTGCCAGATGCACAGATACGCAGTATTTT. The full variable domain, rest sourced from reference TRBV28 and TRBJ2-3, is DVKVTQSSRYLVKRTGEKVFLECVQDMDHENMFWYRQDPGLGLRLIYFSYDVKMKEKGDIPEGYSVSREKKERFSLILESASTNQTSMYLCARCTDTQYFGPGTRLTVL.

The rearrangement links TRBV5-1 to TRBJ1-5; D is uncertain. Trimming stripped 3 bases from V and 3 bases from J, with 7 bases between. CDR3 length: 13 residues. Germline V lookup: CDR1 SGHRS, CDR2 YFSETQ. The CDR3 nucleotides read TGCGCCAGCAGCTATTCTCTCAATCAGCCCCAGCATTTT. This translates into CASSYSLNQPQHF.

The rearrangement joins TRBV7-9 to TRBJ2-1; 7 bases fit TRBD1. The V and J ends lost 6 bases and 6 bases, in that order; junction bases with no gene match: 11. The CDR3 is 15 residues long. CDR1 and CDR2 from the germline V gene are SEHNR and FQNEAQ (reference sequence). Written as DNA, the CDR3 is TGTGCCAGCAGGCGTTTGGGACAGATGTCCAATGAGCAGTTCTTC. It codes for CASRRLGQMSNEQFF.

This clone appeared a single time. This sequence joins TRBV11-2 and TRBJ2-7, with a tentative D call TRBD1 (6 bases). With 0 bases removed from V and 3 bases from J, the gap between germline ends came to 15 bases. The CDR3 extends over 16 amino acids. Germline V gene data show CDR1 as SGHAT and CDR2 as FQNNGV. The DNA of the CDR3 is TGTGCCAGCAGCTTAGATCTAGACAGGCTAGTCTACGAGCAGTACTTC. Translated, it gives CASSLDLDRLVYEQYF.

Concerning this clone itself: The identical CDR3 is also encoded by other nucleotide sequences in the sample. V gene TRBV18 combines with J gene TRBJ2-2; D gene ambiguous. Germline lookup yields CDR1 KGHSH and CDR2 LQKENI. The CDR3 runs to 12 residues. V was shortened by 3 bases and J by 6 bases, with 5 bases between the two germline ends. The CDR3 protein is CASSPLSGELFF. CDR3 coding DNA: TGTGCCAGCTCACCCCTCTCCGGGGAGCTGTTTTTT.

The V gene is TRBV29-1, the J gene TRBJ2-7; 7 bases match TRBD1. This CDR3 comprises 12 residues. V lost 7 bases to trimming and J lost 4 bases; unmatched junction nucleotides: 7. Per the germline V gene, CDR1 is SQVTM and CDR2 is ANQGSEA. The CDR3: CSATGTAYEQYF. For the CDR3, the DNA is TGCAGCGCGACCGGGACAGCTTACGAGCAGTACTTC.

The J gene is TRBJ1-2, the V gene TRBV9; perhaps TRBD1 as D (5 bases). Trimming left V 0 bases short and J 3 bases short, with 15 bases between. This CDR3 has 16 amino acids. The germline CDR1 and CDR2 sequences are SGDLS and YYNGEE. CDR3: CASSVDPHGTDYGYTF. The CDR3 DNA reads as TGTGCCAGCAGCGTAGATCCCCACGGGACGGACTATGGCTACACCTTC. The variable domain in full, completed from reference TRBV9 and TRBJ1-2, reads DSGVTQTPKHLITATGQRVTLRCSPRSGDLSVYWYQQSLDQGLQFLIQYYNGEERAKGNILERFSAQQFPDLHSELNLSSLELGDSALYFCASSVDPHGTDYGYTFGSGTRLTVV.

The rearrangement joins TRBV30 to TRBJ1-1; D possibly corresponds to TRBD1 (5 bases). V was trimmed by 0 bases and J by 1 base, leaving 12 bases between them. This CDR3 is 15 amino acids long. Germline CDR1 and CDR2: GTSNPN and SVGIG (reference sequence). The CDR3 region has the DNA TGTGCCTGGAGTGTAGGGGTCCTCCAGAACACTGAAGCTTTCTTT. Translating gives CAWSVGVLQNTEAFF.

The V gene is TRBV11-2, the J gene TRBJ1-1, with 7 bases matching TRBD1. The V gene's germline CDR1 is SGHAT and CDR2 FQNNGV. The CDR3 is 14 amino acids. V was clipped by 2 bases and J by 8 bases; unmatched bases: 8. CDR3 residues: CASSLRDRVREAFF. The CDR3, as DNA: TGTGCCAGCAGCTTACGCGACAGGGTGAGGGAAGCTTTCTTT.

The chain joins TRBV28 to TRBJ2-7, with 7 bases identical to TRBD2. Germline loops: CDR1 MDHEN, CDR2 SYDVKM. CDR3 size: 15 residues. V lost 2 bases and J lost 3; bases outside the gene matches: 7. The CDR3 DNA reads TGTGCCAGCAGTTTAGGTGGCGGGAGTGGCTACGAGCAGTACTTC. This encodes CASSLGGGSGYEQYF.

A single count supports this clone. The CDR3 loop is CASSLRTSGNYNEQFF. The CDR3 region has the DNA TGTGCCAGCAGCTTACGGACTAGCGGGAATTACAATGAGCAGTTCTTC. The J gene is TRBJ2-1, the V gene TRBV7-3; 12 nucleotides match TRBD2. After removal of 2 bases from V and 4 bases from J, the junction contained 3 bases not matched to a gene. This CDR3 region has 16 residues. The germline gives CDR1 SGHTA, CDR2 FQGTGA.

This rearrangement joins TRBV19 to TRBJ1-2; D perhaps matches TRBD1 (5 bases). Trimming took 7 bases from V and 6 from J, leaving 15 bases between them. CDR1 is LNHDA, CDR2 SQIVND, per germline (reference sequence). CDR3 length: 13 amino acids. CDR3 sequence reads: CASTAGWMNGYTF. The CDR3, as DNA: TGTGCCAGTACGGCAGGGTGGATGAATGGCTACACCTTC.

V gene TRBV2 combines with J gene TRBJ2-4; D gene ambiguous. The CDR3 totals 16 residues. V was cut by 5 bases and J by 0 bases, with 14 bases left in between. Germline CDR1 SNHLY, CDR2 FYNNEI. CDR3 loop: CASSPVPSLAKNIQYF. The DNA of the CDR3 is TGTGCCAGCAGTCCTGTACCAAGTCTAGCCAAAAACATTCAGTACTTC.

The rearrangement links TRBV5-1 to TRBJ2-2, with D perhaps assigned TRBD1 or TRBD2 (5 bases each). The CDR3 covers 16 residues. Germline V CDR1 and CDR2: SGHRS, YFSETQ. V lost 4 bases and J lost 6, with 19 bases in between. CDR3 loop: CASSGGLSPFAGELFF. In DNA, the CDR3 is TGCGCCAGCAGCGGGGGTTTATCGCCCTTTGCCGGGGAGCTGTTTTTT. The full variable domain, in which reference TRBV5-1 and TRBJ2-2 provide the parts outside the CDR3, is KAGVTQTPRYLIKTRGQQVTLSCSPISGHRSVSWYQQTPGQGLQFLFEYFSETQRNKGNFPGRFSGRQFSNSRSEMNVSTLELGDSALYLCASSGGLSPFAGELFFGEGSRLTVL.

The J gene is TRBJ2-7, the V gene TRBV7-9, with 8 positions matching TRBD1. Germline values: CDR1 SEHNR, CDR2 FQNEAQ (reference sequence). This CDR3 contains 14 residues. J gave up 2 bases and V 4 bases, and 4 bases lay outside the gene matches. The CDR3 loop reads CASSSGQVTYEQYF. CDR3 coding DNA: TGTGCCAGCAGCTCGGGACAGGTTACCTACGAGCAGTACTTC.